This entry features one T cell receptor (beta chain) sequence. The antigen is undetermined. The data originate from a study of cytomegalovirus exposure and HLA in healthy donors. At the level of the study: Most genotyped donors, roughly 83% of 350 to 500, had Caucasian-associated genetic ancestry.

The primer mix had 60 Vbeta and 13 Jbeta primers. Sequenced by immunoSEQ multiplex PCR; TCRdb stores in-frame clones only, minus some. The sample lists about 92,000 clones; about two thirds were seen once. Findings of the study overall: The authors enumerated under 200 TCR beta chains as linked to cytomegalovirus.

In germline, CDR1 is LGHNA, CDR2 YSLEER. The CDR3 covers 17 residues. Deletions cut 4 bases from V and 0 bases from J, with 17 bases between. The chain uses TRBV4-3 and TRBJ2-3; possibly TRBD2 for D (6 bases). This TCR came from a man in his fifties or sixties in good health and CMV-seronegative. The sequencing input was PBMCs. The CDR3 nucleotides read TGCGCCAGCAGCCGGTTTGGAGCGGGCGCTAGCACAGATACGCAGTATTTT. It specifies CASSRFGAGASTDTQYF.